This T cell receptor (beta chain) was captured by sequencing in a study of T cell responses to AZD1222 COVID-19 vaccine. Study information: Analysis merged second doses at about 4 or about 12 weeks.

Profiled with immunoSEQ multiplex PCR; TCRdb holds only in-frame clones, not every one. The sample includes about 140,000 clones, more than 85% of them seen just once. About this clone itself: Its antigen is not known.

Study observations and caveats: Of the AZD1222 recipients, only 5 to 7 were seropositive at baseline. Vaccination with two AZD1222 doses was followed by a rise in Spike-specific TCR breadth and depth. Researchers took repertoire samples only after the peak T cell response had come.

The germline V gene has CDR1 MDHEN and CDR2 SYDVKM. This CDR3 region has 15 residues. Trimming cost V 6 bases and J 0 bases; bases outside gene matches: 4. The chain has TRBV28 and TRBJ2-5; TRBD2 matches at 10 bases. The input for sequencing was peripheral blood, taken on day 0 of AZD1222 vaccination. The receptor was derived from an adult in good health. The CDR3 coding sequence is TGTGCCAGCAGCCTTGGACTAGCGGACCAAGAGACCCAGTACTTC. Its translation is CASSLGLADQETQYF.